A selection of T cell receptor beta chains follows, all from one sample in a study of blood T cell repertoires in COVID-19. Assay: immunoSEQ multiplex PCR; the TCRdb copy retains only in-frame clones and omits some. The repertoire holds about 250,000 clones, 65% to 90% seen once, with approximately 5.1% in the top ten. Sequenced input: peripheral blood. Receptors originate from a man aged 45 to 65 with active or convalescent COVID-19. CDR3s include the opening cysteine and the closing phenylalanine or tryptophan. A D gene is named only where the DNA matches it firmly.

TRBV6-5	TRBD2	14	CASRVAGALDEQFF
TRBV18	TRBD1	14	CASSSGQAGTEAFF
TRBV30	.	16	CAWRGGAGTGGSPLHF
TRBV6-4	.	19	CATSNKGLRPLGFACEQYF
TRBV5-3	.	14	CVRSPKTPYNEQFF
TRBV19	TRBD1	11	CASNRGREQFF
TRBV13	.	13	CASSLNRASPLHF
TRBV6-2/TRBV6-3	TRBD2	15	CASSPGTSDAETQYF
TRBV6-2/TRBV6-3	.	14	CASSTGLPNQPQHF
TRBV6-4	.	13	CASSLTENNEQFF
TRBV14	TRBD1	13	CASSQPDRAGAFF
TRBV28	.	13	CASRRGFNQPQHF
TRBV7-9	TRBD1	14	CASSWTGVGEKLFF
TRBV5-1	.	17	CASSPGRGTLSYTEAFF
TRBV15	TRBD1	14	CATSRDRGVSPLHF
TRBV3-1/TRBV3-2	TRBD2	14	CASSQGGSNGELFF
TRBV14	.	15	CASSQEGGFQDGYTF
TRBV25-1	.	15	CASSMGYGGVAEAFF
TRBV18	TRBD1	14	CASSPGDRNEKLFF
TRBV7-9	.	15	CASSDREHAQDTQYF
TRBV7-2	.	16	CASSQGGSLGANVLTF
TRBV7-9	TRBD1	17	CASSLAVPGQGDYGYTF
TRBV9	TRBD1	16	CASSVTGQGGYNEQFF
TRBV6-5	TRBD1	15	CASSNRGASGQPQHF
TRBV6-2/TRBV6-3	.	14	CASSLRVQNTEAFF
TRBV5-1	TRBD1	14	CASSLRQGREKLFF
TRBV19	.	15	CASSIDVVRGEKLFF
TRBV19	TRBD1	12	CASTQGWTEAFF
TRBV30	TRBD1	14	CAWSSSGGDREAFF
TRBV5-1	TRBD1	17	CASSLGQGRRTNEKLFF
TRBV7-2	.	16	CASSPRKGLGQETQYF
TRBV2	.	13	CASSVSRNTEAFF
TRBV29-1	.	11	CSAGQNTEAFF
TRBV6-2/TRBV6-3	TRBD2	12	CASSPPGGKQYF
TRBV7-9	TRBD1	14	CASSLRDSSYEQYF
TRBV19	TRBD2	16	CASRGTSGRSAGELFF
TRBV3-1/TRBV3-2	.	15	CASSPLRGGDTEAFF
TRBV4-3	.	15	CASSQDPGRPGELFF
TRBV3-1/TRBV3-2	TRBD1	13	CASSLGTDYEQYF
TRBV30	TRBD1	12	CAWGTGRETQYF
TRBV5-4	TRBD1	11	CASSLDRGWTF
TRBV11-3	.	19	CASSLEVEARGGGNTEAFF
TRBV19	TRBD1	15	CASSDLPDRGPPLHF
TRBV9	TRBD2	16	CASSSGLAGSYNEQFF
TRBV27	.	15	CASSLSPSGLYEQFF
TRBV2	.	13	CASQRGGQETQYF
TRBV4-2	.	12	CASSQEWSEQYF
TRBV6-4	.	15	CASRDLRRTTYEQYF
TRBV5-4	.	12	CASSLWSRELFF
TRBV30	.	16	CAWSSPLGGSRTEAFF
TRBV3-1/TRBV3-2	TRBD1	14	CASSLRQGQETQYF
TRBV24-1	TRBD2	16	CATSEGTSGRKDTQYF
TRBV27	.	12	CASSFSPGELFF